This entry concerns a single T cell receptor beta chain. In this sample, this clonotype turned up many times. The antigen it binds to is not known. One base away there is no much larger clone; base qualities are not given. The sample's treatment or condition label, decoded: allogeneic hematopoietic cell transplantation with graft depleted of TCRalphabeta T cells and CD19 B cells. Transplant recipients were children who received TCRalphabeta/CD19-depleted allogeneic hematopoietic cell grafts. Its CDR3 holds 15 amino acids, cysteine through valine. Kept here is only the CDR3 DNA, which spans 45 bases and is read in frame from base 1. CDR1 and CDR2 (SGHAT, FQNNGV) derive from the germline V gene. Here V drops 5 bases and J drops 2 bases, and the junction holds 8 bases not matched to any gene. The library was produced with PCR. Reads for this sample came from an Illumina HiSeq 2500. TCR libraries were prepared with molecular barcoding, using unique molecular identifiers to normalize TCRbeta repertoire quantification. TCRdb passed the public sequencing reads through fastp at Q25 and MiXCR, retaining productive beta sequences. Identical CDR3 protein sequences are pooled into one entry, listed with their most common genes and DNA. The sample table shows 580,000 or so distinct CDR3 sequences, and approximately 22% are seen once. Jointly, the top ten make up roughly 14% of the sample.

This record comes from a study of T-cell reconstitution after alpha-beta-depleted transplantation in children (dated by TCRdb to 2015 to 2016). Some background on the complete study: The study quantitatively tracked T-cell immune reconstitution after TCRalphabeta/CD19-depleted allogeneic hematopoietic cell transplantation in children using TCR repertoire profiling.

Beyond this particular receptor, the publication reports: Apparently early alphabetaT-cell count recovery about two months after transplant reportedly relied on only several hundred rapidly expanded clones derived from non-depleted graft cells. Over subsequent months, a decline in hyperexpanded clone frequencies was noted, and after one year, T-cell counts and TCRbeta diversity were mostly ascribed to newly produced T cells. The high TCRbeta diversity at day 60 in some patients was ascribed to recipient T cells and intrathymic progenitors that had survived conditioning.

The source of this sequence is a boy under three years old who had a stem cell transplant for acute myeloid leukemia, so the T cells may come from the graft donor. The rearrangement combines TRBV11-2 with TRBJ2-7, with 8 central nucleotides matching TRBD2. Sequencing used PBMCs, mostly from graft donor cells, obtained 360 days after TCRalphabeta/CD19-depleted stem cell transplant. CDR3 sequence: CASSLNSGATYEQYV. The DNA reads as follows: TGTGCCAGCAGCCTAAATAGCGGGGCCACCTACGAGCAGTACGTC.